The clone carrying this TCR beta chain was seen only once. Its antigen remains unidentified. This CDR3 spans 14 amino acids. CDR1 KGHSH and CDR2 LQKENI come from the germline V gene. Trimming left V 2 bases short and J 5 bases short, with 12 bases between. The data derive from a study of cytomegalovirus exposure and HLA in healthy donors. Primers: 60 Vbeta forward and 13 Jbeta reverse. Only in-frame clones appear in the TCRdb table, and some are missing; sequencing was by immunoSEQ multiplex PCR. The data hold some 210,000 clones, with 78% observed a single time. General study findings and limits: More clonal expansion characterized HLA-associated TCR beta chains than equally common others in a later analysis.

The source of this sequence is a male donor in good health and CMV-seronegative. This chain joins TRBV18 and TRBJ2-5, with D possibly matching TRBD1 (5 bases). Source material: PBMCs. The CDR3 region has the DNA TGTGCCAGCTCACCAGGGCAGGGCTGGGAGACCCAGTACTTC. Translating gives CASSPGQGWETQYF.